The text below deals with one TCR beta chain. In terms of age and location, participants ranged from roughly 18 to 90 years and lived in roughly 22 US areas. These data originate in a study of blood T cell repertoires in COVID-19. Profiled with immunoSEQ multiplex PCR; TCRdb holds only in-frame clones, not every one. The data contain around 500,000 clones, approximately 91% of them singletons. The germline gives CDR1 MNHEY, CDR2 SVGEGT. The CDR3 spans 16 residues. Deletions cut 6 bases from V and 4 bases from J, with 21 bases between. The receptor comes from a woman aged 60-70 years who had recovered from COVID-19. Material: PBMCs or T cells enriched from blood (not recorded which). This sequence joins TRBV6-2 or TRBV6-3 and TRBJ1-2, with D possibly matching TRBD1 (5 bases). In nucleotides, the CDR3 is TGTGCCAGCAGCCTTTTCCAGGGACGGACTATCTATGGCTACACCTTC. The encoded protein is CASSLFQGRTIYGYTF.